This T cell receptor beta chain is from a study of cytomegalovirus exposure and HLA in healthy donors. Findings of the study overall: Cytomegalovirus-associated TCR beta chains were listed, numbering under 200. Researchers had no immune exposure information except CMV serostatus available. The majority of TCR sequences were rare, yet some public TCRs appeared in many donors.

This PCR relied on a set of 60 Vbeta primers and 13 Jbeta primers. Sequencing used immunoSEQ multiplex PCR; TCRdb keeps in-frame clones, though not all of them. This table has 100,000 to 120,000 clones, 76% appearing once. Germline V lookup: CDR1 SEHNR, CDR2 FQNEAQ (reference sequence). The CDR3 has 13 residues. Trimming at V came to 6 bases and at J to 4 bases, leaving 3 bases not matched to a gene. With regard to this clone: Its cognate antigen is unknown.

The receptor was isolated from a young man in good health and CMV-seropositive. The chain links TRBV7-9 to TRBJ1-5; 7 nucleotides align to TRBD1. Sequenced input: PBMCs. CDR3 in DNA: TGTGCCAGCAGTCGGGACAGAAATCAGCCCCAGCATTTT. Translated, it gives CASSRDRNQPQHF.